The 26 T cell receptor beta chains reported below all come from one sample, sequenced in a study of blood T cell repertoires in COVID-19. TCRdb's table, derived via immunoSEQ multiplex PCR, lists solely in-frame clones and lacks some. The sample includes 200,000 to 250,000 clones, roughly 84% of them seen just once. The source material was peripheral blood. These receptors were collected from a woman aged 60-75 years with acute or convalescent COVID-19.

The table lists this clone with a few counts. The CDR3 protein is CASSFKQGSSPLHF. In DNA, the CDR3 is TGTGCCAGCAGCTTCAAACAGGGGAGCTCACCCCTCCACTTT. The chain has TRBV5-4 and TRBJ1-6; 7 bases align to TRBD1. CDR3 length: 14 residues. Trimming took 2 bases from V and 10 from J; bases not matched to a gene: 6. CDR1 and CDR2 from the germline V gene are SGHNT and YYREEE (reference sequence).

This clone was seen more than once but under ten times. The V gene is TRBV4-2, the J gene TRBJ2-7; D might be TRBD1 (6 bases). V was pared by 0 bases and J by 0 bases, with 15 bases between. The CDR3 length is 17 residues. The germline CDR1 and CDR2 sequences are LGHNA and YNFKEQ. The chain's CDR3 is CASSQDTAGDRSYEQYF. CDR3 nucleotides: TGTGCCAGCAGCCAAGATACGGCAGGGGATCGCTCCTACGAGCAGTACTTC.

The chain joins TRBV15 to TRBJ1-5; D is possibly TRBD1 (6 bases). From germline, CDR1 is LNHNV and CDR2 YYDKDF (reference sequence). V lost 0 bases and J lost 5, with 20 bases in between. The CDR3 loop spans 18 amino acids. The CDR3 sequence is CATSRDLQATGRYQPQHF. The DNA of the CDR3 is TGTGCCACCAGCAGAGATCTCCAGGCGACAGGACGCTATCAGCCCCAGCATTTT.

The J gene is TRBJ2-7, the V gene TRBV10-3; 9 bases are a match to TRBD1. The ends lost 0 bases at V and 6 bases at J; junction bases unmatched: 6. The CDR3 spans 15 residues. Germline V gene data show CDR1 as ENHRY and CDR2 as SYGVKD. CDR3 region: CAISESGQGQVEQYF. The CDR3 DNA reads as TGTGCCATCAGTGAGTCTGGACAGGGGCAGGTCGAGCAGTACTTC.

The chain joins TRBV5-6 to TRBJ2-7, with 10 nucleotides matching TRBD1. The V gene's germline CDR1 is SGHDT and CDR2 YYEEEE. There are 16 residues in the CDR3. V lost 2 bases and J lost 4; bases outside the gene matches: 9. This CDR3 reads CASSFALGTGEYEQYF. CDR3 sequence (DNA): TGTGCCAGCAGCTTCGCTTTGGGGACAGGGGAATACGAGCAGTACTTC.

CDR3 nucleotides: TGTGCCAGCGGGCCGCTTCCGGGCACAGATACGCAGTATTTT. It codes for CASGPLPGTDTQYF. V usage is TRBV3-1 (or the pseudogene TRBV3-2) and J usage is TRBJ2-3; D is uncertain. Germline assignment: CDR1 LGHDT and CDR2 YNNKEL (reference sequence). This CDR3 region has 14 residues. V was clipped by 8 bases and J by 1 base, with 13 bases between them.

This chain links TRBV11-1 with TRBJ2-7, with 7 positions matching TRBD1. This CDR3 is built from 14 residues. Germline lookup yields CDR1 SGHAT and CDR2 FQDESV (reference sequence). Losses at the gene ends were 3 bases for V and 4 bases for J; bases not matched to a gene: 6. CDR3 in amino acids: CASSLSQGEYEQYF. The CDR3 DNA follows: TGTGCCAGCAGCTTGTCCCAGGGGGAATACGAGCAGTACTTC.

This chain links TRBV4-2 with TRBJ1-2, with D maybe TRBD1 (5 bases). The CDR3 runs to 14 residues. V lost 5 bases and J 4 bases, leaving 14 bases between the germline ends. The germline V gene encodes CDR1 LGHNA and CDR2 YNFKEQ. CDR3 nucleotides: TGTGCCAGCAGCTGGGCACTCGACAGCTATGGCTACACCTTC. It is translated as CASSWALDSYGYTF.

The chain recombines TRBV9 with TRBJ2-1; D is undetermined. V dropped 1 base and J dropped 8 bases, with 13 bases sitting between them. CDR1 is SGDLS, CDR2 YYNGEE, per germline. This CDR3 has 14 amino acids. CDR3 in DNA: TGTGCCAGCAGCGTATCCTCGGTCCATTATGAGCAGTTCTTC. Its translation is CASSVSSVHYEQFF. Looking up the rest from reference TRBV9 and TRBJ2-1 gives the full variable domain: DSGVTQTPKHLITATGQRVTLRCSPRSGDLSVYWYQQSLDQGLQFLIQYYNGEERAKGNILERFSAQQFPDLHSELNLSSLELGDSALYFCASSVSSVHYEQFFGPGTRLTVL.

CDR3 DNA: TGTGCCAGTAACGCGGCATATAGCAATCAGCCCCAGCATTTT. Translated, it gives CASNAAYSNQPQHF. The V and J genes are TRBV19 and TRBJ1-5; no clear D. V dropped 7 bases and J dropped 0 bases, with 10 bases sitting between them. The CDR3 runs 14 residues. The germline gives CDR1 LNHDA, CDR2 SQIVND (reference sequence). The complete variable domain, with remaining parts taken from reference TRBV19 and TRBJ1-5, reads DGGITQSPKYLFRKEGQNVTLSCEQNLNHDAMYWYRQDPGQGLRLIYYSQIVNDFQKGDIAEGYSVSREKKESFPLTVTSAQKNPTAFYLCASNAAYSNQPQHFGDGTRLSIL.

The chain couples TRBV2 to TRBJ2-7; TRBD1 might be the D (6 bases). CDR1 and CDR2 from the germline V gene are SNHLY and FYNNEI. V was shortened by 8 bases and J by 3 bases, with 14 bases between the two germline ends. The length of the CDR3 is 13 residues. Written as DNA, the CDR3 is TGTGCCAGCTATGGACAGACCAACTACGAGCAGTACTTC. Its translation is CASYGQTNYEQYF.

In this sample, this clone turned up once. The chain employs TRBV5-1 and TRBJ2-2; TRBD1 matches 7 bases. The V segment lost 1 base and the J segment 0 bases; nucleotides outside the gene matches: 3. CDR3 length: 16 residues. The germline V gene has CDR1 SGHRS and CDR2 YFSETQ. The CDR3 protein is CASSLSGGTNTGELFF. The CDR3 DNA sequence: TGCGCCAGCAGCTTGTCAGGGGGTACGAACACCGGGGAGCTGTTTTTT. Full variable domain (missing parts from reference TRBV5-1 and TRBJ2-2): KAGVTQTPRYLIKTRGQQVTLSCSPISGHRSVSWYQQTPGQGLQFLFEYFSETQRNKGNFPGRFSGRQFSNSRSEMNVSTLELGDSALYLCASSLSGGTNTGELFFGEGSRLTVL.

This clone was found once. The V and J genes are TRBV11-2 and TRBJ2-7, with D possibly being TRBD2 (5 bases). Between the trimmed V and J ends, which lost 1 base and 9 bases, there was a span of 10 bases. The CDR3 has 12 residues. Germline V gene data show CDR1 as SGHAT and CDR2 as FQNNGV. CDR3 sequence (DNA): TGTGCCAGCAGCTTAGGGGGAGTGGGGCAGTACTTC. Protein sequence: CASSLGGVGQYF.

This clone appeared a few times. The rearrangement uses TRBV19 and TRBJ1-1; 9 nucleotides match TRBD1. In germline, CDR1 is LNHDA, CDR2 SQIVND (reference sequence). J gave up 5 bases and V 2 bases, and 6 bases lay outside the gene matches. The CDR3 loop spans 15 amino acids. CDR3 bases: TGTGCCAGTAGTATAACAGGGGGCGCCGTAACTGAAGCTTTCTTT. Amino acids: CASSITGGAVTEAFF.

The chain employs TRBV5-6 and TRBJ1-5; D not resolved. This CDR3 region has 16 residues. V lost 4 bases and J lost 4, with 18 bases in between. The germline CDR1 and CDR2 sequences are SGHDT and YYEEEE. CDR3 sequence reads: CASSPEEGPLNQPQHF. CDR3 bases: TGTGCCAGCAGCCCCGAAGAGGGTCCCCTTAATCAGCCCCAGCATTTT.

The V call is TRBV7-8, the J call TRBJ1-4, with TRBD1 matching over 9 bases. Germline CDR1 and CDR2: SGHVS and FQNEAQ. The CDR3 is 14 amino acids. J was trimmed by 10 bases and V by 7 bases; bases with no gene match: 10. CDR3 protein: CASTIRDRDGKLFF. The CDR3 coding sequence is TGTGCCAGCACCATAAGGGACAGGGATGGAAAACTGTTTTTT.

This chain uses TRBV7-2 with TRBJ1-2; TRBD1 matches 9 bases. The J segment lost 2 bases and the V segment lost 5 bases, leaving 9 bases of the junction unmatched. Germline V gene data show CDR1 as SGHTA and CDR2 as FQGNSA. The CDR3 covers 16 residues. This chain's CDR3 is CASSPTGTGMNYGYTF. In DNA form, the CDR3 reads TGTGCCAGCAGCCCCACCGGGACAGGGATGAACTATGGCTACACCTTC.

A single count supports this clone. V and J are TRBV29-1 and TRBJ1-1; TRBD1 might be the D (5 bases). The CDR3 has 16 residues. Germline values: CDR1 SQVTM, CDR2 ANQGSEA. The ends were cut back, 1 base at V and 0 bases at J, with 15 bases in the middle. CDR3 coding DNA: TGCAGCGTTGAAGCGCTCGACAGATACATGAACACTGAAGCTTTCTTT. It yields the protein CSVEALDRYMNTEAFF.

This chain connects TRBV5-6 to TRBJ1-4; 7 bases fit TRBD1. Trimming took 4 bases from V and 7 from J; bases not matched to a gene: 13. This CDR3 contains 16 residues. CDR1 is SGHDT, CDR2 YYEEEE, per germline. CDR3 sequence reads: CASSPHQGGGSEKLFF. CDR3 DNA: TGTGCCAGCAGCCCCCACCAGGGGGGAGGAAGTGAAAAACTGTTTTTT.

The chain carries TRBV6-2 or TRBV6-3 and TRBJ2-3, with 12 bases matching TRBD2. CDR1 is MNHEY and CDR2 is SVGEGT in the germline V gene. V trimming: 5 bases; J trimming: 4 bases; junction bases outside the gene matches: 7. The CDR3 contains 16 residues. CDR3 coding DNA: TGTGCCAGCAGTGCACTAGCGGGGGGTGGGGCAGATACGCAGTATTTT. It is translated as CASSALAGGGADTQYF.

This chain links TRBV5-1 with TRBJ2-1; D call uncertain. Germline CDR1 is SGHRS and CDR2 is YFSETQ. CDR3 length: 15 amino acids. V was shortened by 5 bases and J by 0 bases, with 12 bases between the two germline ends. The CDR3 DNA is TGCGCCAGCAGTTACCTTCTATCCTCCTACAATGAGCAGTTCTTC. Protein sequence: CASSYLLSSYNEQFF.

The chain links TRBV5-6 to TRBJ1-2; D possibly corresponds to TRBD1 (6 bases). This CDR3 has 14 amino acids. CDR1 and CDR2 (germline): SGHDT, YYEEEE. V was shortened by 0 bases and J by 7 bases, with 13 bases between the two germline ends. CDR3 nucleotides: TGTGCCAGCAGCTTGGACAACAGGGAAAGTGGCTACACCTTC. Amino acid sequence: CASSLDNRESGYTF.

In DNA, the CDR3 is TGTGCCAGCAGTTTCTTAATGGGCGAACAGCCCCAGCATTTT. It translates to CASSFLMGEQPQHF. This chain joins TRBV28 and TRBJ1-5; D uncertain. CDR3 length equals 14 residues. CDR1 and CDR2 (germline): MDHEN, SYDVKM. Trimming removed 3 bases at V and 7 bases at J, with 13 bases between.

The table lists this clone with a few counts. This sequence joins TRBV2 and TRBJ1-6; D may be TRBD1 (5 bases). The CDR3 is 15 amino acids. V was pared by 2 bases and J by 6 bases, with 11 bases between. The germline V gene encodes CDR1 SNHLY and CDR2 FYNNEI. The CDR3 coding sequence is TGTGCCAGCAGTGAACGTACAGGACCTAATTCACCCCTCCACTTT. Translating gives CASSERTGPNSPLHF.

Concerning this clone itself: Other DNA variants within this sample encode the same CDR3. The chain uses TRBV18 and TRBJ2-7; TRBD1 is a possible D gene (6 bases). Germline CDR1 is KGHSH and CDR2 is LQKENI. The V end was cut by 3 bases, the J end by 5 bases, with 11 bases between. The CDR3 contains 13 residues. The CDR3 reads CASSPQGSHEQYF. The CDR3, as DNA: TGTGCCAGCTCACCTCAGGGGTCCCACGAGCAGTACTTC.

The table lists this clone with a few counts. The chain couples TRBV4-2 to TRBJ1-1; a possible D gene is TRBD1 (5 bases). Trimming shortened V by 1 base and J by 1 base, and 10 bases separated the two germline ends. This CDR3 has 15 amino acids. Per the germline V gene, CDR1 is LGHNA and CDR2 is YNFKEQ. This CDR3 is CASSQGGGGNTEAFF. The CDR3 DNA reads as TGTGCCAGCAGCCAAGGGGGGGGAGGGAACACTGAAGCTTTCTTT.